A selection of T cell receptor beta chains follows, all from one sample in a study of T cells in Graves' hyperthyroidism and ophthalmopathy. TCRdb independently ran MiXCR on the multiplex PCR reads; one entry per CDR3 protein. Of approximately 530,000 distinct CDR3 sequences listed, approximately 15% are singletons. Sequenced input: blood. These receptors originate from a woman between 18 and 30 years old with Graves' hyperthyroidism. Both conserved end residues are part of each CDR3. A D gene is named only where the DNA matches it firmly. Some rows mark clone size as missing; the rest say once, few, many or name a class of expanded clone.

D,V,size,J,DNA,CDR3
.,TRBV30,many,TRBJ2-1,TGTGCCTGGAGTGCGGGGTCGAGCTCCTACAATGAGCAGTTCTTC,CAWSAGSSSYNEQFF
.,TRBV5-1,few,TRBJ1-4,TGCGCCAGCAGTTCCCGGACAGCCAGTAATGAAAAACTGTTTTTT,CASSSRTASNEKLFF
.,TRBV18,.,TRBJ2-2,TGTGCCAGCTCACCATTGCCGAGGTGGGACACCGGGGAGCTGTTTTTT,CASSPLPRWDTGELFF
.,TRBV6-1,many,TRBJ1-5,TGTGCCACCCGAAAGGAAGGGGCTGGGAATCAGCCCCAGCATTTT,CATRKEGAGNQPQHF
TRBD1,TRBV7-2,many,TRBJ2-1,TGTGCCAGCAGCGGACAGGGGGCCGGTGAGCAGTTCTTC,CASSGQGAGEQFF
TRBD2,TRBV20-1,many,TRBJ2-7,TGCAGTGCTAGGGGACTAGCGGGAGTGTACGAGCAGTACTTC,CSARGLAGVYEQYF
.,TRBV27,many,TRBJ2-7,TGTGCCAGCAGTGAAAACGGAGGGTTGTACGAGCAGTACTTC,CASSENGGLYEQYF
.,TRBV6-9,.,TRBJ1-1,TGTGCCAGCAGTTTCGTCGGGACGGTGGACACTGAAGCTTTCTTT,CASSFVGTVDTEAFF
.,TRBV20-1,.,TRBJ2-7,TGCAGCCCACGGCCGGAAAGCCTCGGGGTCAATGAGCAGTACTTC,CSPRPESLGVNEQYF
TRBD1,TRBV10-1,.,TRBJ2-7,TGCGCCAGCAGGGCGGACAGGTTGACCTACGAGCAGTACTTC,CASRADRLTYEQYF
TRBD2,TRBV7-2,few,TRBJ2-2,TGTGCCAGCAGAAAACCGGGACTAGCGGGGGGAAGGACCGGGGAGCTGTTTTTT,CASRKPGLAGGRTGELFF
.,TRBV29-1,many,TRBJ1-5,TGCAGCGTTGGTTGGGATGGGACCTCCAATCAGCCCCAGCATTTT,CSVGWDGTSNQPQHF
.,TRBV6-2/TRBV6-3,many,TRBJ2-3,TGTGCCAGCAGTTACGCAGGGGTGGCTACAGATACGCAGTATTTT,CASSYAGVATDTQYF
TRBD1,TRBV20-1,.,TRBJ2-7,TGCAGTGCTAGCCGTCTGACAGGGTCCGAGCAGTACTTC,CSASRLTGSEQYF
.,TRBV7-3,few,TRBJ1-4,TGTGCCAGCAGCTTAAAGGGGTCTAATGAAAAACTGTTTTTT,CASSLKGSNEKLFF
TRBD1,TRBV28,many,TRBJ2-7,TGTGCCAGCAGTTTATACCTAATCCGGGACAGAGCCAACTACGAGCAGTACTTC,CASSLYLIRDRANYEQYF
.,TRBV20-1,few,TRBJ2-3,TGCAGTGCTGAACGGGCCTCCCGGCCCACAGATACGCAGTATTTT,CSAERASRPTDTQYF
.,TRBV12-3/TRBV12-4,many,TRBJ1-1,TGTGCCAGCAGTTCTACCCCCGGGGGGAACACTGAAGCTTTCTTT,CASSSTPGGNTEAFF
TRBD2,TRBV13,many,TRBJ2-7,TGTGCCAGCAGGGTAGCGGGAGGCCTAAAGCAGTACTTC,CASRVAGGLKQYF
TRBD1,TRBV19,.,TRBJ1-6,TGTGCCAGTAGAGGGACAGTCTCCTATAATTCACCCCTCCACTTT,CASRGTVSYNSPLHF
TRBD1,TRBV5-1,few,TRBJ2-7,TGCGCCAGCAGCTTGGTGGGGACAGGGGCGAAGAACGAGCAGTACTTC,CASSLVGTGAKNEQYF
TRBD2,TRBV18,many,TRBJ2-7,TGTGCCAGCTCACGGGGACTAGCGGCCTACGAGCAGTACTTC,CASSRGLAAYEQYF
.,TRBV4-3,few,TRBJ2-5,TGCGCCAGCAGCCAAGAAGGAAGGGAACAAGAGACCCAGTACTTC,CASSQEGREQETQYF
TRBD2,TRBV20-1,many,TRBJ2-7,TGCAGTGCTACGAGCGGGGGGATGAGCGAGCAGTACTTC,CSATSGGMSEQYF
TRBD1,TRBV18,.,TRBJ1-1,TGTGCCAGCTCACCCAGACAGGGGGCCGGGGAGGCTTTCTTT,CASSPRQGAGEAFF
.,TRBV11-1,many,TRBJ2-7,TGTGCCAGCAGCTTTGGCAGGGGGGCCTACGAGCAGTACTTC,CASSFGRGAYEQYF
TRBD2,TRBV28,many,TRBJ2-2,TGTGCCAGCAGTTTACTAGCGGGGGTGGTCGGGGAGCTGTTTTTT,CASSLLAGVVGELFF
.,TRBV6-1,.,TRBJ1-1,TGTGCCAGCAGCGGTAGCGAGGTGAACACTGAAGCTTTCTTT,CASSGSEVNTEAFF
.,TRBV29-1,few,TRBJ2-1,TGCAGCGTCTGGGGGGGGGCCAGGGAGAACAATGAGCAGTTCTTC,CSVWGGARENNEQFF
.,TRBV6-1,.,TRBJ2-6,TGTGCCAGCAGCCCGACCCTCCCTGGGGCCAACGTCCTGACTTTC,CASSPTLPGANVLTF
.,TRBV7-2,.,TRBJ2-7,TGTGCCAGCAGCCCAGGGCCGGACACGGTCTCCTACGAGCAGTACTTC,CASSPGPDTVSYEQYF